The 30 T cell receptor beta chains reported below all come from one sample, sequenced in a study of cytomegalovirus exposure and HLA in healthy donors. The PCR used 60 Vbeta and 13 Jbeta primers. The table came from immunoSEQ multiplex PCR; TCRdb's copy has only in-frame clones and leaves some out. The data contain roughly 93,000 clones, more than 60% of them singletons. Sequencing was performed on PBMCs. All receptors derive from a man aged 18 to 29 in good health and CMV-seropositive.

This chain links TRBV19 with TRBJ1-4, with no clear D. Germline CDR1 and CDR2: LNHDA and SQIVND (reference sequence). V was pared by 6 bases and J by 6 bases, with 8 bases between. The CDR3 contains 12 residues. The CDR3 DNA reads as TGTGCCAGTAGAACAGAAGATGAAAAACTGTTTTTT. Protein sequence: CASRTEDEKLFF.

This clone was observed a handful of times. The V and J genes are TRBV2 and TRBJ1-5; D unresolved. There are 15 residues in the CDR3. The germline V gene encodes CDR1 SNHLY and CDR2 FYNNEI. Trimming cost V 5 bases and J 5 bases, with 16 bases left between them. The CDR3 DNA is TGTGCCAGCAGTTTAGATAACAGAAGAGATCAGCCCCAGCATTTT. It encodes CASSLDNRRDQPQHF.

This chain joins TRBV25-1 and TRBJ1-5; the D gene is possibly TRBD1 (6 bases). V was trimmed by 8 bases and J by 5 bases, leaving 25 bases between them. This CDR3 comprises 17 residues. The germline gives CDR1 MGHDK, CDR2 SYGVNS. Here the CDR3 reads CASSTTAARGTYQPQHF. CDR3 bases: TGTGCCAGCTCAACCACGGCGGCCAGGGGAACATATCAGCCCCAGCATTTT.

The chain employs TRBV6-1 and TRBJ1-2; no firm D call. CDR3 length equals 12 residues. Trimming shortened V by 6 bases and J by 3 bases, and 8 bases separated the two germline ends. Germline V gene data show CDR1 as MNHNS and CDR2 as SASEGT. Here the CDR3 reads CASRTPDYGYTF. DNA for the CDR3: TGTGCCAGCAGGACACCAGACTATGGCTACACCTTC.

The chain recombines TRBV6-5 with TRBJ2-1; 9 bases are a match to TRBD1. The CDR3 has 15 residues. V dropped 6 bases and J dropped 3; count of bases not matched to a gene: 6. The germline V gene has CDR1 MNHEY and CDR2 SVGAGI. CDR3 protein: CASRTGGQGYNEQFF. DNA of the CDR3: TGTGCCAGCAGAACCGGGGGACAGGGCTACAATGAGCAGTTCTTC.

The V gene is TRBV9, the J gene TRBJ2-3; D is ambiguous. From germline, CDR1 is SGDLS and CDR2 YYNGEE. The CDR3 loop spans 16 amino acids. V lost 0 bases and J 5 bases, leaving 16 bases between the germline ends. In nucleotides, the CDR3 is TGTGCCAGCAGCGTAGAGTGGTCGTGGGCAGGAGATACGCAGTATTTT. Its translation: CASSVEWSWAGDTQYF.

The genes are TRBV9 and TRBJ2-3; 7 positions match TRBD1. This CDR3 is built from 14 residues. V gave up 2 bases and J gave up 5 bases; unmatched junction bases: 5. CDR1 and CDR2 from the germline V gene are SGDLS and YYNGEE. The CDR3 loop is CASSVDRVGDTQYF. The CDR3 DNA is TGTGCCAGCAGCGTTGACAGGGTGGGAGATACGCAGTATTTT.

This clone has a handful of counts. The V gene is TRBV6-1, the J gene TRBJ1-3; the match to TRBD1 covers 9 bases. Germline-derived CDR1 and CDR2 are MNHNS and SASEGT. V trimming: 6 bases; J trimming: 1 base; junction bases outside the gene matches: 4. The CDR3 loop spans 15 amino acids. CDR3 region: CASRPTGGSGNTIYF. CDR3 DNA: TGTGCCAGCAGACCGACAGGGGGGTCTGGAAACACCATATATTTT.

V is TRBV10-3 and J is TRBJ1-2, with 9 bases that match TRBD1. The germline CDR1 and CDR2 sequences are ENHRY and SYGVKD. There are 15 residues in the CDR3. V gave up 3 bases and J gave up 0 bases; unmatched junction bases: 2. The CDR3: CAISDTGGSNYGYTF. The CDR3 DNA is TGTGCCATCAGTGACACAGGGGGCTCTAACTATGGCTACACCTTC.

The sample holds a few counts of this clone. The chain recombines TRBV6-5 with TRBJ2-7; unclear D gene. CDR3 length equals 16 residues. Germline CDR1 MNHEY, CDR2 SVGAGI. The V and J ends lost 3 bases and 3 bases respectively, with 18 bases between them. CDR3 nucleotides: TGTGCCAGCAGTTATGATATCCCAGGATCGCTCTACGAGCAGTACTTC. Translation gives CASSYDIPGSLYEQYF.

The genes are TRBV19 and TRBJ2-7; TRBD2 aligns across 13 bases. This CDR3 region has 14 residues. Trimming at V came to 6 bases and at J to 6 bases, leaving 5 bases not matched to a gene. Per germline, CDR1 LNHDA and CDR2 SQIVND (reference sequence). The CDR3: CASSPGTSGVEQYF. CDR3 nucleotide sequence: TGTGCCAGTAGCCCCGGGACTAGCGGGGTCGAGCAGTACTTC.

V is TRBV2 and J is TRBJ2-7; TRBD1 matches 7 bases. The CDR3 runs to 14 residues. The germline V gene encodes CDR1 SNHLY and CDR2 FYNNEI. V lost 5 bases, J lost 5 bases, and 9 bases stayed unmatched. As DNA, the CDR3 is TGTGCCAGCAGTAAAAACAGGGGTAGCAACGAGCAGTACTTC. Translated, it gives CASSKNRGSNEQYF.

The chain is built from TRBV5-4 and TRBJ2-7; tentatively, D is TRBD2 (6 bases). Germline CDR1 reads SGHNT; CDR2 reads YYREEE (reference sequence). The CDR3 consists of 14 residues. V lost 0 bases, J lost 5 bases, and 12 bases lay in between. CDR3 in amino acids: CASSLETRTHEQYF. The CDR3 DNA sequence: TGTGCCAGCAGCTTGGAGACTAGAACCCACGAGCAGTACTTC.

The chain recombines TRBV27 with TRBJ2-5, with 8 positions matching TRBD1. The CDR3 loop spans 15 amino acids. V gave up 4 bases and J gave up 3 bases; unmatched junction bases: 7. Germline values: CDR1 MNHEY, CDR2 SMNVEV (reference sequence). CDR3 protein: CASSYARGLEETQYF. The CDR3 coding sequence is TGTGCCAGCAGTTACGCCAGGGGGCTCGAAGAGACCCAGTACTTC.

This chain uses TRBV7-8 with TRBJ2-3, with 8 bases matching TRBD2. Germline assignment: CDR1 SGHVS and CDR2 FQNEAQ. The CDR3 is 15 amino acids. With 5 bases clipped from V and 1 base from J, the junction kept 5 bases outside the gene matches. The CDR3 region has the DNA TGTGCCAGCAGCCCGACTAGCGTCCGCACAGATACGCAGTATTTT. This codes for CASSPTSVRTDTQYF.

Only one count was recorded for this clone. The chain carries TRBV18 and TRBJ1-4; TRBD1 matches 8 bases. There are 15 residues in the CDR3. From germline, CDR1 is KGHSH and CDR2 LQKENI. Unmatched junction bases numbered 2, after V lost 1 base and J lost 4 bases. The CDR3 loop reads CASSPRTGFNEKLFF. The DNA of the CDR3 is TGTGCCAGCTCACCACGGACAGGGTTTAATGAAAAACTGTTTTTT.

V usage is TRBV2 and J usage is TRBJ2-1; 9 nucleotides line up with TRBD1. From germline, CDR1 is SNHLY and CDR2 FYNNEI. The CDR3 loop spans 15 amino acids. The V segment lost 2 bases and the J segment 5 bases; nucleotides outside the gene matches: 4. The DNA of the CDR3 is TGTGCCAGCAGTGAACGAACAGGGGGCAACAATGAGCAGTTCTTC. Amino acid sequence: CASSERTGGNNEQFF. The full variable domain, rest sourced from reference TRBV2 and TRBJ2-1, is EPEVTQTPSHQVTQMGQEVILRCVPISNHLYFYWYRQILGQKVEFLVSFYNNEISEKSEIFDDQFSVERPDGSNFTLKIRSTKLEDSAMYFCASSERTGGNNEQFFGPGTRLTVL.

In its sample, this clone was seen once. The chain carries TRBV28 and TRBJ2-4, with D perhaps matching TRBD2 (5 bases). The CDR3 runs to 15 residues. The ends were cut back, 2 bases at V and 0 bases at J, with 8 bases in the middle. Per germline, CDR1 MDHEN and CDR2 SYDVKM. The CDR3 DNA is TGTGCCAGCAGTTTAGGAGGTAAAGCCAAAAACATTCAGTACTTC. It specifies CASSLGGKAKNIQYF.

V and J are TRBV6-4 and TRBJ2-1; maybe TRBD1 (5 bases). Trimming stripped 2 bases from V and 7 bases from J, with 12 bases between. Germline lookup yields CDR1 MRHNA and CDR2 SNTAGT. The CDR3 is 14 residues long. CDR3 region: CASSDGDGANEQFF. The CDR3 DNA follows: TGTGCCAGCAGTGACGGGGATGGGGCTAATGAGCAGTTCTTC.

The chain is built from TRBV7-8 and TRBJ1-2; TRBD1 might be the D (6 bases). The CDR3 consists of 14 residues. The V end lost 5 bases, the J end lost 5 bases, and 15 bases lay between the germline ends. CDR1 is SGHVS, CDR2 FQNEAQ, per germline. In DNA, the CDR3 is TGTGCCAGCAGCGCAGATGCAACAGGGTATGGCTACACCTTC. Its translation is CASSADATGYGYTF.

This chain joins TRBV6-1 and TRBJ2-3, with TRBD2 identical over 11 bases. V shed 4 bases and J 4 bases; nucleotides not matched to a gene: 10. The CDR3 consists of 17 residues. Germline CDR1 and CDR2: MNHNS and SASEGT. The CDR3: CASSGFLAGGKPDTQYF. The CDR3 DNA follows: TGTGCCAGCAGTGGATTTTTAGCGGGGGGGAAACCAGATACGCAGTATTTT.

The rearrangement joins TRBV7-9 to TRBJ1-6; 9 nucleotides match TRBD1. The CDR3 consists of 15 residues. The ends lost 6 bases at V and 10 bases at J; junction bases unmatched: 10. Germline V gene lookup returns CDR1 SEHNR and CDR2 FQNEAQ (reference sequence). This chain's CDR3 is CASRADRGDLSPLHF. Here the CDR3 DNA reads TGTGCCAGCAGAGCGGACAGGGGAGACCTCTCACCCCTCCACTTT.

This sequence joins TRBV5-1 and TRBJ1-4, with D hard to call. V was trimmed by 4 bases and J by 8 bases, leaving 15 bases between them. The length of the CDR3 is 14 residues. CDR1 SGHRS and CDR2 YFSETQ come from the germline V gene. CDR3 in DNA: TGCGCCAGCAGCCTGGGAAGAGAAGCCGAAAAACTGTTTTTT. Translating it yields CASSLGREAEKLFF.

This clone has just a few counts. This chain links TRBV2 with TRBJ1-1; D is possibly TRBD1 (5 bases). Germline CDR1 SNHLY, CDR2 FYNNEI. The germline V and J ends were trimmed by 9 bases and 0 bases, with 23 bases remaining between them. The CDR3 is made up of 17 amino acids. The CDR3 is CARPLPRLGPMNTEAFF. CDR3 DNA sequence: TGTGCCAGGCCACTGCCCCGACTGGGGCCAATGAACACTGAAGCTTTCTTT.

As concerns this clone: One end of the junction varies from germline; a read error may be responsible. The chain combines TRBV13 with TRBJ2-3; 9 positions agree with TRBD2. The CDR3 length is 12 residues. CDR1 is PRHDT and CDR2 is FYEKMQ in the germline V gene (reference sequence). The CDR3 DNA reads as TGTGCCAGCAGCCCTCAGCGGGGGGCCCCGAATTTT. Its translation is CASSPQRGAPNF.

The sample holds a few counts of this clone. The V gene is TRBV28, the J gene TRBJ2-7; TRBD2 matches at 9 bases. The CDR3 has 16 amino acids. V shed 4 bases, J shed 5 bases, and the junction held 12 bases outside the gene matches. Per the germline V gene, CDR1 is MDHEN and CDR2 is SYDVKM. Here the CDR3 DNA reads TGTGCCAGCAGTTCCAGCGGCGGGGGGGCCTCGAACGAGCAGTACTTC. Protein sequence: CASSSSGGGASNEQYF.

A few counts support this clone. CDR3 coding DNA: TGTGCCAGCAAGGGGGATAGCAATCAGCCCCAGCATTTT. Residues: CASKGDSNQPQHF. J is TRBJ1-5 and V is TRBV6-1, with D possibly being TRBD1 (6 bases). The CDR3 contains 13 residues. In germline, CDR1 is MNHNS, CDR2 SASEGT. Trimming stripped 7 bases from V and 0 bases from J, with 7 bases between.

The J gene is TRBJ2-7, the V gene TRBV28; a possible D gene is TRBD2 (6 bases). Between the trimmed V and J ends, which lost 4 bases and 1 base, there was a span of 14 bases. The CDR3 loop spans 15 amino acids. Per the germline V gene, CDR1 is MDHEN and CDR2 is SYDVKM. CDR3 DNA: TGTGCCAGCAGTTCCTTCGCGGGGAGATCCTACGAGCAGTACTTC. It translates to CASSSFAGRSYEQYF.

V is TRBV6-1 and J is TRBJ2-1, with 7 bases identical to TRBD1. Per germline, CDR1 MNHNS and CDR2 SASEGT. This CDR3 is built from 20 residues. Germline trimming cut 4 bases from V and 1 base from J; bases unmatched to any gene: 19. CDR3 coding DNA: TGTGCCAGCAGTGGTTGGGGACAGAAAAACCCTCAAAGGTCCTACAATGAGCAGTTCTTC. It specifies CASSGWGQKNPQRSYNEQFF.

This clone has a single count. The chain carries TRBV5-1 and TRBJ1-6, with a possible D match to TRBD1 (5 bases). The CDR3 spans 15 residues. The V gene lost 3 bases and the J gene lost 5 bases, with 12 bases spanning the gap. Germline values: CDR1 SGHRS, CDR2 YFSETQ. This CDR3 reads CASSSIDSNNSPLHF. For the CDR3, the DNA is TGCGCCAGCAGCTCCATAGACAGTAATAATTCACCCCTCCACTTT. The variable domain in full, completed from reference TRBV5-1 and TRBJ1-6, reads KAGVTQTPRYLIKTRGQQVTLSCSPISGHRSVSWYQQTPGQGLQFLFEYFSETQRNKGNFPGRFSGRQFSNSRSEMNVSTLELGDSALYLCASSSIDSNNSPLHFGNGTRLTVT.